Listed below are T cell receptor beta chains from one sample, sequenced in a study of cytomegalovirus exposure and HLA in healthy donors. Clones were sequenced by immunoSEQ multiplex PCR, and TCRdb holds only the in-frame ones, with some missing. The sample includes about 140,000 clones, around 84% of them seen just once. What was sequenced was PBMCs. Receptors originate from a man aged 50 to 60 in good health and CMV-seronegative. CDR3s include the opening cysteine and the closing phenylalanine or tryptophan. D genes are given only for firm matches. Only part of the rows carry a size: once, few, many, or a class if the clone is expanded.

V	J	size	D	CDR3	DNA
TRBV5-1	TRBJ1-1	NA	TRBD1	CASSLGQGLNTEAFF	TGCGCCAGCAGCTTGGGACAGGGATTGAACACTGAAGCTTTCTTT
TRBV18	TRBJ1-6	NA	NA	CASSPGGWISPLHF	TGTGCCAGCTCACCAGGCGGCTGGATTTCACCCCTCCACTTT
TRBV5-1	TRBJ2-5	NA	NA	CASSLVQGGETQYF	TGCGCCAGCAGCTTGGTGCAGGGTGGGGAGACCCAGTACTTC
TRBV10-1	TRBJ1-2	NA	NA	CASSEVPYGGYTF	TGCGCCAGCAGTGAAGTACCCTACGGTGGCTACACCTTC
TRBV6-1	TRBJ1-6	few	NA	CASSPSGNSPLHF	TGTGCCAGCAGTCCCTCGGGGAATTCACCCCTCCACTTT
TRBV6-5	TRBJ2-7	once	TRBD2	CASSTGLSGEQYF	TGTGCCAGCAGTACGGGACTATCGGGCGAGCAGTACTTC
TRBV18	TRBJ2-5	NA	TRBD1	CASSPLTGVSETQYF	TGTGCCAGCTCACCGCTTACAGGGGTATCCGAGACCCAGTACTTC
TRBV18	TRBJ1-2	NA	NA	CASSPGDSRLVGYTF	TGTGCCAGCTCACCGGGAGACTCCCGGTTGGTCGGCTACACCTTC
TRBV27	TRBJ2-7	NA	TRBD1	CASRLDRRRLYF	TGTGCCAGCAGATTGGACAGGAGGCGATTGTACTTC
TRBV6-1	TRBJ2-3	NA	NA	CASSELSDTQYF	TGTGCCAGCAGTGAACTCTCAGATACGCAGTATTTT
TRBV5-1	TRBJ2-7	few	NA	CASSLPGEYEQYF	TGCGCCAGCAGCTTGCCAGGGGAATACGAGCAGTACTTC
TRBV7-6	TRBJ2-7	NA	NA	CASSLDSRGGEQYF	TGTGCCAGCAGCTTAGACAGCAGGGGTGGGGAGCAGTACTTC
TRBV28	TRBJ2-7	NA	TRBD2	CASSLPGTSGGLQYF	TGTGCCAGCAGTTTACCCGGGACTAGCGGGGGCCTTCAGTACTTC
TRBV7-9	TRBJ2-3	NA	NA	CASSLGSETDTQYF	TGTGCCAGCAGCTTAGGCAGCGAGACAGATACGCAGTATTTT
TRBV2	TRBJ2-5	once	NA	CASTEGRTLYQETQYF	TGTGCCAGCACCGAAGGGCGGACACTGTACCAAGAGACCCAGTACTTC
TRBV27	TRBJ2-4	NA	TRBD1	CASSLGTGGLAKNIQYF	TGTGCCAGCAGTTTGGGAACAGGGGGCTTAGCCAAAAACATTCAGTACTTC
TRBV7-9	TRBJ2-2	NA	NA	CASSQGRTNTGELFF	TGTGCCAGCAGCCAAGGGAGGACGAACACCGGGGAGCTGTTTTTT
TRBV25-1	TRBJ2-7	NA	TRBD1	CASSDGTGDFEQYF	TGTGCCAGCAGTGATGGGACAGGGGACTTCGAGCAGTACTTC
TRBV10-3	TRBJ1-5	NA	TRBD1	CAIADRGDQPQHF	TGTGCCATCGCGGACAGGGGGGATCAGCCCCAGCATTTT
TRBV7-3	TRBJ1-1	few	NA	CASSSQGNTEAFF	TGTGCCAGCAGTTCTCAGGGGAACACTGAAGCTTTCTTT
TRBV20-1	TRBJ2-7	NA	NA	CSASGTNEQYF	TGCAGTGCTAGCGGCACTAACGAGCAGTACTTC
TRBV6-5	TRBJ1-2	NA	NA	CASSPSLFTNYGYTF	TGTGCCAGCAGTCCGTCCCTATTTACTAACTATGGCTACACCTTC
TRBV7-9	TRBJ2-5	NA	TRBD1	CASSLPGQGKGETQYF	TGTGCCAGCAGCTTACCAGGACAGGGGAAGGGGGAGACCCAGTACTTC
TRBV6-1	TRBJ1-2	few	NA	CASSETGFGYTF	TGTGCCAGCAGTGAAACAGGTTTTGGCTACACCTTC
TRBV5-1	TRBJ1-4	NA	TRBD1	CASSPQQGPDEKLFF	TGCGCCAGCAGCCCACAACAGGGGCCGGATGAAAAACTGTTTTTT
TRBV5-1	TRBJ2-2	NA	TRBD2	CASSQGTSGNTGELFF	TGCGCCAGCAGCCAGGGGACTAGCGGAAACACCGGGGAGCTGTTTTTT
TRBV27	TRBJ2-3	NA	TRBD2	CASSLDVSGGGADTQYF	TGTGCCAGCAGTTTGGATGTGAGCGGGGGAGGGGCAGATACGCAGTATTTT
TRBV5-4	TRBJ1-5	NA	NA	CASSLAGDQPQHF	TGTGCCAGCAGCTTGGCGGGGGACCAGCCCCAGCATTTT
TRBV18	TRBJ2-1	NA	NA	CASSLRQFSYNEQFF	TGTGCCAGCTCTCTCCGACAGTTCTCCTACAATGAGCAGTTCTTC
TRBV6-4	TRBJ1-5	NA	NA	CASSDSRGQPQHF	TGTGCCAGCAGTGACTCACGCGGGCAGCCCCAGCATTTT
TRBV2	TRBJ2-7	NA	NA	CASRVVRSTDEQYF	TGTGCCAGCAGGGTGGTCCGCAGTACCGACGAGCAGTACTTC
TRBV19	TRBJ1-5	NA	NA	CASKQSNQPQHF	TGTGCCAGTAAACAGAGCAATCAGCCCCAGCATTTT
TRBV5-5	TRBJ1-1	NA	NA	CASSLLGDMNTEAFF	TGTGCCAGCAGCTTGTTGGGGGACATGAACACTGAAGCTTTCTTT
TRBV15	TRBJ2-5	NA	TRBD2	CATSSSGTGFNWETQYF	TGTGCCACCAGTTCGAGCGGGACCGGGTTTAACTGGGAGACCCAGTACTTC
TRBV18	TRBJ1-1	NA	TRBD1	CASSPKVTQGDTEAFF	TGTGCCAGCTCCCCTAAGGTTACACAGGGGGACACTGAAGCTTTCTTT
TRBV2	TRBJ1-5	NA	TRBD1	CASRTGFDQPQHF	TGTGCCAGCCGGACAGGGTTTGATCAGCCCCAGCATTTT
TRBV7-9	TRBJ2-7	NA	TRBD2	CASSPPSGRAYEQYF	TGTGCCAGCAGCCCCCCTAGCGGGAGAGCTTACGAGCAGTACTTC
TRBV5-1	TRBJ1-2	NA	TRBD1	CASSQDRDGYTF	TGCGCCAGCAGCCAGGACAGGGATGGCTACACCTTC
TRBV5-1	TRBJ2-7	NA	NA	CASSLGQLFSYEQYF	TGCGCCAGCAGCTTGGGGCAGTTATTTTCCTACGAGCAGTACTTC
TRBV5-1	TRBJ2-1	NA	TRBD2	CASSLGGGSSYNEQFF	TGCGCCAGCAGCTTGGGCGGGGGGAGCTCCTACAATGAGCAGTTCTTC